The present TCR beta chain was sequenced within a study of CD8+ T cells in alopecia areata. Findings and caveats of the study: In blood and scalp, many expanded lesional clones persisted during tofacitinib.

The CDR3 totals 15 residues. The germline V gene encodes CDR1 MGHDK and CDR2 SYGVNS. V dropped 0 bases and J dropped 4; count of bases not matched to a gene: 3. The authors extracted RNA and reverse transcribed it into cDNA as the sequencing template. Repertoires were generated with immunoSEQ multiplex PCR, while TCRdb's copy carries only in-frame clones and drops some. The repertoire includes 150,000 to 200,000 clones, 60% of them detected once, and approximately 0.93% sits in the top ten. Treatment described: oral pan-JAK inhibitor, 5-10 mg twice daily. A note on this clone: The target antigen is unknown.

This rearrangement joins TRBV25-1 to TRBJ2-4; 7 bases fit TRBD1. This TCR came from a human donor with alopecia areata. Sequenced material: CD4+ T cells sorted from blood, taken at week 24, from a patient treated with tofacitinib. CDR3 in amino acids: CASSEYGTAKNIQYF. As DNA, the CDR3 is TGTGCCAGCAGTGAATATGGGACAGCTAAAAACATTCAGTACTTC.